The T cell receptor beta chain under discussion was sequenced for a study of radiotherapy plus CTLA-4 blockade in lung cancer. The assay was immunoSEQ multiplex PCR, and TCRdb's table has in-frame clones only and misses some. This table has roughly 44,000 clones, 60% to 80% appearing once. As regards this clone: The sample holds other DNA sequences that translate to the same CDR3.

Looked up from germline, CDR1 is GTSNPN and CDR2 is SVGIG (reference sequence). The CDR3 sequence is 10 residues long. The V end lost 3 bases, the J end lost 5 bases, and 2 bases lay between the germline ends. The chain joins TRBV30 to TRBJ1-3; no definite D call. Source: peripheral blood, taken from a patient treated with radiotherapy plus ipilimumab. The TCR originated in a human donor with non-small cell lung cancer who had stable disease on radiotherapy plus ipilimumab. The CDR3 reads CAWSRNTIYF. CDR3 DNA sequence: TGTGCCTGGAGCAGAAACACCATATATTTT.